Sequencing of this T cell receptor beta chain was carried out in a study of CD4 T cells in relation to SARS-CoV-2 and coronaviruses. Across the whole study: Shared crossreactive spike epitopes were mapped to their HLA restriction. Study findings and constraints: Crossreactivity was assessed only for spike protein, not other viral proteins.

This CDR3 contains 14 residues. The germline V gene encodes CDR1 KGHSH and CDR2 LQKENI. V lost 6 bases, J lost 4 bases, and 6 bases stayed unmatched. The unexposed donors gave CD4+ T cells in about 2010-2018, prior to COVID-19. Uncultured naive and memory CD4+ T cells supplied DNA for deep TCR-beta sequencing. Assay used: immunoSEQ multiplex PCR; TCRdb lists only in-frame clones, some missing. The sample lists roughly 71,000 clones, over 80% seen once, with over 1.5% in the top ten. Concerning this clone itself: Its antigen remains unknown.

The clonotype was recovered from a human donor in good health. The chain uses TRBV18 and TRBJ1-5; 7 nucleotides align to TRBD1. The specimen was memory CD4+ T cells from PBMCs. CDR3 loop: CASSEGQRNQPQHF. Written as DNA, the CDR3 is TGTGCCAGCTCGGAGGGACAGAGAAATCAGCCCCAGCATTTT. Supplemented by reference TRBV18 and TRBJ1-5, the full variable domain reads NAGVMQNPRHLVRRRGQEARLRCSPMKGHSHVYWYRQLPEEGLKFMVYLQKENIIDESGMPKERFSAEFPKEGPSILRIQQVVRGDSAAYFCASSEGQRNQPQHFGDGTRLSIL.